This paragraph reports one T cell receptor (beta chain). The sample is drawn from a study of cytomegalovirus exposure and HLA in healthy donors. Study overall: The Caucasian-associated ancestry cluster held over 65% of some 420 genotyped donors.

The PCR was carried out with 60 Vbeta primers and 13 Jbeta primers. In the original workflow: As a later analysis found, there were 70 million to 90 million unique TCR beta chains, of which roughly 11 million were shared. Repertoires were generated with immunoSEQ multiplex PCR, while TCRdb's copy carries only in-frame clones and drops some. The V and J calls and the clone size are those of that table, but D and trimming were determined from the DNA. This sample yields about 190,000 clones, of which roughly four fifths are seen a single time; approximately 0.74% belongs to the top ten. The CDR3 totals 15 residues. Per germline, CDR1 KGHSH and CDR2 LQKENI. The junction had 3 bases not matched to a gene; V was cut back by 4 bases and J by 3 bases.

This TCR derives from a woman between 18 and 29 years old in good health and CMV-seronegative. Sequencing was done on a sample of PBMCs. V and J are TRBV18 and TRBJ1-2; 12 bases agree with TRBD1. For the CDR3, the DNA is TGTGCCAGCTCACGGGGACAGGGGGCTTACTATGGCTACACCTTC. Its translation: CASSRGQGAYYGYTF.